This entry concerns a single T cell receptor (beta chain). This sample was included in a study of blood T cell repertoires in COVID-19. The overall study: The cDNA or gDNA used as material had been derived from T cells, B-cell-depleted T cells, or PBMCs.

TCRdb's copy holds only in-frame clones and misses some; the assay was immunoSEQ multiplex PCR. The table records around 140,000 clones, about 80% of them present only once. CDR1 is LGHDT, CDR2 YNNKEL, per germline (reference sequence). The CDR3 runs to 15 residues. V gave up 6 bases and J gave up 2 bases; unmatched junction bases: 9. Material: peripheral blood. The TCR originated in a human donor in a cohort sampled during active COVID-19. The chain couples TRBV3-1 (or the pseudogene TRBV3-2) to TRBJ2-5; 7 positions agree with TRBD2. The CDR3 is CASRVFGGGQETQYF. The CDR3, as DNA: TGTGCCAGCAGGGTCTTTGGGGGAGGGCAAGAGACCCAGTACTTC.